This entry lists 9 T cell receptor beta chains sequenced from one sample in a study of Graves' ophthalmopathy and Graves' hyperthyroidism. RNA transcripts yielded amplified TCR beta CDR3 regions. An opening RT-PCR round employed HTBI primers and preceded a second-round multiplex PCR. From the multiplex PCR reads, TCRdb called clonotypes with MiXCR, one entry per CDR3 protein. The table has around 1.1 million distinct CDR3 sequences, about 40% seen once; the top ten hold roughly 11%. The sequenced material came from peripheral blood or thyroid tissue (not recorded which). The origin of the receptors is an adult man with Graves' hyperthyroidism.

At least ten counts were recorded for this clonotype. This chain uses TRBV20-1 with TRBJ1-2; unclear D gene. The V gene lost 6 bases and the J gene lost 4 bases, with 9 bases spanning the gap. Germline-derived CDR1 and CDR2 are DFQATT and SNEGSKA (reference sequence). The CDR3 sequence is 11 residues long. The CDR3 DNA reads TGCAGTGCCATGAAAACCTATGGCTACACCTTC. This gives the protein CSAMKTYGYTF.

This clonotype came up many times. J is TRBJ1-2 and V is TRBV7-2, with 8 positions matching TRBD1. From germline, CDR1 is SGHTA and CDR2 FQGNSA. V shed 5 bases and J 6 bases; nucleotides not matched to a gene: 14. The length of the CDR3 is 16 residues. CDR3 sequence reads: CASSVYLTGAKDGYTF. The DNA for the CDR3 is TGTGCCAGCAGCGTCTACTTGACAGGGGCTAAGGATGGCTACACCTTC. The complete variable domain, with remaining parts taken from reference TRBV7-2 and TRBJ1-2, reads GAGVSQSPSNKVTEKGKDVELRCDPISGHTALYWYRQSLGQGLEFLIYFQGNSAPDKSGLPSDRFSAERTGGSVSTLTIQRTQQEDSAVYLCASSVYLTGAKDGYTFGSGTRLTVV.

The chain combines TRBV19 with TRBJ2-3; TRBD2 is a possible D gene (5 bases). The germline gives CDR1 LNHDA, CDR2 SQIVND (reference sequence). The CDR3 spans 13 residues. Trimming cost V 3 bases and J 6 bases, with 10 bases left between them. This CDR3 reads CASSIGERDTQYF. CDR3 DNA sequence: TGTGCCAGTAGTATCGGGGAGAGGGATACGCAGTATTTT.

This clonotype has just a few counts. This may stem from a read error, because a much larger clone lies one nucleotide away. The V and J genes are TRBV7-2 and TRBJ2-5; D unclear. From germline, CDR1 is SGHTA and CDR2 FQGNSA. V was cut by 1 base and J by 8 bases, with 14 bases left in between. This CDR3 spans 14 amino acids. CDR3 region: CASSLVTGLGTQYF. The CDR3 DNA sequence: TGTGCCAGCAGCTTAGTGACGGGCCTGGGCACCCAGTACTTC.

This clonotype was detected ten times or more. The V and J genes are TRBV7-2 and TRBJ1-6, with 7 nucleotides matching TRBD1. Trimming took 5 bases from V and 7 from J; bases not matched to a gene: 11. Germline V gene data show CDR1 as SGHTA and CDR2 as FQGNSA. The CDR3 length is 16 residues. CDR3 DNA sequence: TGTGCCAGCAGCCACCCAGGGGGGTCGTCGAATTCACCCCTCCACTTT. It yields the protein CASSHPGGSSNSPLHF.

This clonotype was detected many times. This chain joins TRBV12-3 or TRBV12-4 and TRBJ1-5; no clear D gene. This CDR3 has 13 amino acids. V lost 2 bases to trimming and J lost 1 base, with 3 bases between them. The CDR3 is CASSLHSNQPQHF. The CDR3 DNA reads as TGTGCCAGCAGTTTACACAGCAATCAGCCCCAGCATTTT.

J is TRBJ2-5 and V is TRBV19; the match to TRBD1 covers 9 bases. The CDR3 is 14 residues long. V shed 4 bases and J 6 bases; nucleotides not matched to a gene: 6. Germline-derived CDR1 and CDR2 are LNHDA and SQIVND (reference sequence). Here the CDR3 reads CASSSPNRGQTQYF. As DNA, the CDR3 is TGTGCCAGTAGTAGCCCAAACAGGGGGCAGACCCAGTACTTC. Variable domain in full (rest from reference TRBV19 and TRBJ2-5): DGGITQSPKYLFRKEGQNVTLSCEQNLNHDAMYWYRQDPGQGLRLIYYSQIVNDFQKGDIAEGYSVSREKKESFPLTVTSAQKNPTAFYLCASSSPNRGQTQYFGPGTRLLVL.

Remarks on this clonotype: An end of the junction differs from the germline gene, which may be a read error. This chain uses TRBV2 with TRBJ1-1; perhaps TRBD1 as D (6 bases). Per germline, CDR1 SNHLY and CDR2 FYNNEI. CDR3 size: 13 residues. CDR3 DNA sequence: TGTGCCAGCAAGGACAGTGGGAACACTGAAGCTCTCTTT. This encodes CASKDSGNTEALF.

This clonotype was picked up many times. The V and J genes are TRBV7-6 and TRBJ1-1; D is perhaps TRBD1 (5 bases). Germline values: CDR1 SGHVS, CDR2 FNYEAQ. The length of the CDR3 is 14 residues. V shed 0 bases and J shed 4 bases, with 9 bases lying between them. The CDR3 region has the DNA TGTGCCAGCAGCTTAGCCGGGGGGGTCACTGAAGCTTTCTTT. It encodes CASSLAGGVTEAFF.